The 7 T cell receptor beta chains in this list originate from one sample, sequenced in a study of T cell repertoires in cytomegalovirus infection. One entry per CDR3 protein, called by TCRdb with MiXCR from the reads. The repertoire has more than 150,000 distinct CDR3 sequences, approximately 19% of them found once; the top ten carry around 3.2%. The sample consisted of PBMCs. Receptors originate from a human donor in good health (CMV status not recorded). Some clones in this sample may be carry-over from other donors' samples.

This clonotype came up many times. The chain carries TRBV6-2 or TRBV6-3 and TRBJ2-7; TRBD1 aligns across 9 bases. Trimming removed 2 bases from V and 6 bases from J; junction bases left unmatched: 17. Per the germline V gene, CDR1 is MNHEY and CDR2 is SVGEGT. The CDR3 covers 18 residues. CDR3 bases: TGTGCCAGCAGTTACCTCTCCCGGGGGACAGGGAGGACCCTCGAGCAGTACTTC. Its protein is CASSYLSRGTGRTLEQYF.

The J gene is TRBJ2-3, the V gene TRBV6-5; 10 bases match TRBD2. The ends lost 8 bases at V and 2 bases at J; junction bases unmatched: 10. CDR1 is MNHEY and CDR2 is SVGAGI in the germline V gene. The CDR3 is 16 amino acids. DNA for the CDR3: TGTGCCAGCGGGGCCCTAGCGGGGGTTAACACAGATACGCAGTATTTT. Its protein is CASGALAGVNTDTQYF.

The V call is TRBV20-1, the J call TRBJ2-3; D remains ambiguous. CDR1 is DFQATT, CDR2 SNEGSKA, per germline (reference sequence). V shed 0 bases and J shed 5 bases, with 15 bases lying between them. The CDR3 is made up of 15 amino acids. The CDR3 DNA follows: TGCAGTGCTAGAGATAGGCGGACCTCAGGAGATACGCAGTATTTT. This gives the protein CSARDRRTSGDTQYF.

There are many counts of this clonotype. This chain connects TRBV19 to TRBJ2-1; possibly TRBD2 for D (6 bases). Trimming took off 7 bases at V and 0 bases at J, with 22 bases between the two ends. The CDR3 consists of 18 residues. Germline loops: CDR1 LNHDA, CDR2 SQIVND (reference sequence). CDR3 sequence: CASTTSVLAGISYNEQFF. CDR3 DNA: TGTGCCAGTACTACTTCTGTTTTGGCGGGAATCTCCTACAATGAGCAGTTCTTC. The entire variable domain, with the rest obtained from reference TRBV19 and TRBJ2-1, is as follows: DGGITQSPKYLFRKEGQNVTLSCEQNLNHDAMYWYRQDPGQGLRLIYYSQIVNDFQKGDIAEGYSVSREKKESFPLTVTSAQKNPTAFYLCASTTSVLAGISYNEQFFGPGTRLTVL.

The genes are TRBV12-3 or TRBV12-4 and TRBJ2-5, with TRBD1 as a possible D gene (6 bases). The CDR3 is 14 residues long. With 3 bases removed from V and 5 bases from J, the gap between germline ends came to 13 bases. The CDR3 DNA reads TGTGCCAGCAGTTTCAGTCAGGGGCGGGAGACCCAGTACTTC. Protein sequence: CASSFSQGRETQYF.

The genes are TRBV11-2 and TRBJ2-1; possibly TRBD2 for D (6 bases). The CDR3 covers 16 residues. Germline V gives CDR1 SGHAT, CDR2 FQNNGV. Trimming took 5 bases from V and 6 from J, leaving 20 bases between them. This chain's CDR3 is CASSASLAGYSNEQFF. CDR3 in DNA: TGTGCCAGCAGCGCCTCCTTGGCGGGGTACTCCAATGAGCAGTTCTTC. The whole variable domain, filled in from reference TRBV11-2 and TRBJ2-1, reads EAGVAQSPRYKIIEKRQSVAFWCNPISGHATLYWYQQILGQGPKLLIQFQNNGVVDDSQLPKDRFSAERLKGVDSTLKIQPAKLEDSAVYLCASSASLAGYSNEQFFGPGTRLTVL.

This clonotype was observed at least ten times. The DNA of the CDR3 is TGTGCCATCTCACCCGGGACAGGTATATACAATGAGCAGTTCTTC. It translates to CAISPGTGIYNEQFF. The gene calls are TRBV7-2 and TRBJ2-1, with 8 bases identical to TRBD1. Trimming removed 10 bases from V and 4 bases from J; junction bases left unmatched: 12. The CDR3 runs 15 residues. Germline V gene sequence: CDR1 SGHTA, CDR2 FQGNSA.